The next 24 T cell receptor beta chains were all read from a single sample in a study of T cells in Graves' hyperthyroidism and ophthalmopathy. What was amplified from RNA transcripts were TCR beta CDR3 regions. A first-round RT-PCR of the TCR CDR3 used the HTBI primer set. Via MiXCR, TCRdb re-called the multiplex PCR reads, giving one row per CDR3 protein. In the table there are hundreds of thousands of distinct CDR3 sequences, roughly 15% of which are singletons. Material for sequencing was blood. These receptors all stem from a woman aged 18-30 years with Graves' hyperthyroidism.

There are many counts of this clonotype. This sequence joins TRBV10-3 and TRBJ2-5, with 8 bases matching TRBD2. The trim removed 4 bases at V and 8 bases at J, leaving 12 bases unmatched. The CDR3 length is 15 residues. Germline V CDR1 and CDR2: ENHRY, SYGVKD. Here the CDR3 reads CAISGRQRETDTQYF. In DNA, the CDR3 is TGTGCCATCAGTGGTCGCCAGCGGGAGACCGACACCCAGTACTTC.

The table lists this clonotype with a few counts. The J gene is TRBJ2-1, the V gene TRBV7-8, with D possibly matching TRBD2 (6 bases). The CDR3 loop spans 14 amino acids. Trimming pared 7 bases from V and 3 bases from J, leaving 13 bases between. Germline V gene data show CDR1 as SGHVS and CDR2 as FQNEAQ. The CDR3 nucleotides read TGTGCCAGCACCGCGACTAGTTTCTACAATGAGCAGTTCTTC. Encoded protein: CASTATSFYNEQFF.

V gene TRBV14 combines with J gene TRBJ2-5; tentative D call: TRBD1 (5 bases). V lost 0 bases and J 1 base, leaving 12 bases between the germline ends. The length of the CDR3 is 16 residues. Germline V gives CDR1 SGHDN, CDR2 FVKESK. The CDR3 bases are TGTGCCAGCAGCCAAGAACGCAGGGCACTCCAAGAGACCCAGTACTTC. Its translation is CASSQERRALQETQYF.

Points on this clonotype: Mismatch with germline at one junction end may stem from a read error. V and J are TRBV7-9 and TRBJ2-1; 7 bases align to TRBD2. The CDR3 is 15 amino acids. Germline V gene sequence: CDR1 SEHNR, CDR2 FQNEAQ (reference sequence). The chain's CDR3 is CASSRPVGRALEPFF. For the CDR3, the DNA is TGTGCCAGCAGCCGACCGGTTGGGAGGGCCCTCGAGCCGTTCTTC.

This clonotype has more than one count but fewer than ten. This rearrangement joins TRBV4-1 to TRBJ2-2, with D tentatively TRBD1 (6 bases). Germline-derived CDR1 and CDR2 are MGHRA and YSYEKL. The V and J ends lost 1 base and 7 bases respectively, with 13 bases between them. The CDR3 runs 15 residues. CDR3 bases: TGCGCCAGCAGCCAAGTGGGGGCTTTTAACGGGGAGCTGTTTTTT. Amino acid sequence: CASSQVGAFNGELFF.

This clonotype was seen only a few times. This rearrangement joins TRBV27 to TRBJ2-5; the match to TRBD2 covers 11 bases. The CDR3 runs 16 residues. Germline V gene lookup returns CDR1 MNHEY and CDR2 SMNVEV (reference sequence). V shed 6 bases, J shed 5 bases, and the junction held 11 bases outside the gene matches. CDR3 protein: CASRKRSGRDLETQYF. CDR3 sequence (DNA): TGTGCCAGCAGAAAACGTAGCGGGAGGGATCTGGAGACCCAGTACTTC.

The chain links TRBV27 to TRBJ1-2; 9 bases are shared with TRBD1. CDR3 length equals 13 residues. The V gene end was trimmed by 6 bases and the J gene end by 3 bases; junction bases not matched to a gene: 2. Germline V gives CDR1 MNHEY, CDR2 SMNVEV (reference sequence). This CDR3 is CASRTGGDYGYTF. The DNA of the CDR3 is TGTGCCAGCAGGACAGGGGGGGACTATGGCTACACCTTC.

This clonotype was counted many times. The gene calls are TRBV12-3 or TRBV12-4 and TRBJ2-7, with 9 bases aligning to TRBD1. The CDR3 is 14 amino acids. Trimming took 6 bases from V and 6 from J; bases not matched to a gene: 9. The CDR3 reads CASSPPGQGREQYF. The CDR3 DNA reads TGTGCCAGCAGCCCACCGGGACAGGGTCGCGAGCAGTACTTC.

This clonotype occurred many times. This chain uses TRBV27 with TRBJ2-3, with 10 bases identical to TRBD1. CDR1 is MNHEY and CDR2 is SMNVEV in the germline V gene (reference sequence). V lost 4 bases and J lost 5; bases outside the gene matches: 6. The CDR3 consists of 15 residues. Here the CDR3 reads CASSWGTGAQDTQYF. The CDR3 coding sequence is TGTGCCAGCAGTTGGGGGACAGGGGCACAAGATACGCAGTATTTT.

This clonotype was seen many times. The V gene is TRBV2, the J gene TRBJ1-1; 8 bases fit TRBD1. The CDR3 spans 14 residues. The trim removed 7 bases at V and 3 bases at J, leaving 7 bases unmatched. The V gene's germline CDR1 is SNHLY and CDR2 FYNNEI. Here the CDR3 reads CASTQDRVYTEAFF. Written as DNA, the CDR3 is TGTGCCAGCACCCAGGACAGGGTTTACACTGAAGCTTTCTTT. Drawing the rest from reference TRBV2 and TRBJ1-1, the complete variable domain is EPEVTQTPSHQVTQMGQEVILRCVPISNHLYFYWYRQILGQKVEFLVSFYNNEISEKSEIFDDQFSVERPDGSNFTLKIRSTKLEDSAMYFCASTQDRVYTEAFFGQGTRLTVV.

This clonotype has at least ten counts. The chain uses TRBV30 and TRBJ2-2; TRBD1 matches 9 bases. Per the germline V gene, CDR1 is GTSNPN and CDR2 is SVGIG (reference sequence). There are 15 residues in the CDR3. After removal of 5 bases from V and 5 bases from J, the junction contained 9 bases not matched to a gene. The CDR3 sequence: CAWGRDRVGTGELFF. CDR3 in DNA: TGTGCCTGGGGCCGGGACAGGGTAGGGACCGGGGAGCTGTTTTTT. The whole variable domain, filled in from reference TRBV30 and TRBJ2-2, reads SQTIHQWPATLVQPVGSPLSLECTVEGTSNPNLYWYRQAAGRGLQLLFYSVGIGQISSEVPQNLSASRPQDRQFILSSKKLLLSDSGFYLCAWGRDRVGTGELFFGEGSRLTVL.

V and J are TRBV4-1 and TRBJ1-1; D unclear. Trimming pared 1 base from V and 2 bases from J, leaving 14 bases between. The germline CDR1 and CDR2 sequences are MGHRA and YSYEKL. The CDR3 sequence is 16 residues long. The CDR3 sequence is CASSQGTGRANTEAFF. For the CDR3, the DNA is TGCGCCAGCAGCCAAGGTACGGGCCGGGCTAACACTGAAGCTTTCTTT.

This clonotype was counted only a few times. The chain links TRBV28 to TRBJ2-5; 8 bases line up with TRBD2. J gave up 1 base and V 8 bases, and 9 bases lay outside the gene matches. The CDR3 extends over 15 amino acids. Per the germline V gene, CDR1 is MDHEN and CDR2 is SYDVKM. CDR3 DNA: TGTGCCAGCGCCTCACTAGCGGACTTCCAAGAGACCCAGTACTTC. Its translation is CASASLADFQETQYF.

This clonotype was counted only a few times. J is TRBJ1-5 and V is TRBV11-2; 8 bases agree with TRBD1. The V gene end was trimmed by 5 bases and the J gene end by 5 bases; junction bases not matched to a gene: 8. CDR1 and CDR2 from the germline V gene are SGHAT and FQNNGV. The CDR3 is 15 amino acids. CDR3 in DNA: TGTGCCAGCAGCGAGACAGGGGATTGGGATCAGCCCCAGCATTTT. Translation gives CASSETGDWDQPQHF.

This clonotype was counted at least ten times. The chain uses TRBV28 and TRBJ2-3; D is undetermined. V gave up 4 bases and J gave up 3 bases, with 11 bases separating them. CDR1 MDHEN and CDR2 SYDVKM come from the germline V gene. The CDR3 runs 14 residues. The CDR3 loop is CASSYFSGTDTQYF. The CDR3 DNA sequence: TGTGCCAGCAGTTATTTCTCGGGTACAGATACGCAGTATTTT.

Turning to this clonotype: A much more abundant neighbour one base away suggests this may be a read error. The chain has TRBV10-3 and TRBJ2-1, with a tentative D call TRBD2 (5 bases). Trimming took off 2 bases at V and 0 bases at J, with 11 bases between the two ends. The CDR3 consists of 16 residues. The germline V gene has CDR1 ENHRY and CDR2 SYGVKD. The CDR3 DNA reads as TGTGCCATCAGTGAGCTCTCGGGAAGCTCCTACAATGAGCAGTTCTTC. It translates to CAISELSGSSYNEQFF.

This clonotype was counted at least ten times. The chain has TRBV3-1 and TRBJ1-1, with D tentatively TRBD1 (6 bases). The germline V gene encodes CDR1 LGHDT and CDR2 YNNKEL (reference sequence). V was pared by 0 bases and J by 1 base, with 21 bases between. The CDR3 has 19 residues. CDR3: CASSQDWGPGAGRNTEAFF. The CDR3 DNA reads as TGTGCCAGCAGCCAAGATTGGGGCCCAGGGGCAGGGAGGAACACTGAAGCTTTCTTT.

This clonotype showed up many times. The chain uses TRBV20-1 and TRBJ2-1, with D maybe TRBD1 (5 bases). Trimming stripped 6 bases from V and 7 bases from J, with 13 bases between. The CDR3 consists of 12 residues. Germline CDR1 DFQATT, CDR2 SNEGSKA (reference sequence). The CDR3 reads CSATNRGNEQFF. In nucleotides, the CDR3 is TGCAGTGCCACGAATAGGGGAAATGAGCAGTTCTTC.

This clonotype has at least ten counts. J is TRBJ1-1 and V is TRBV7-9; weak D call: TRBD1 (5 bases). Germline values: CDR1 SEHNR, CDR2 FQNEAQ (reference sequence). V lost 0 bases and J 0 bases, leaving 14 bases between the germline ends. There are 17 residues in the CDR3. This CDR3 reads CASSLAMITGVNTEAFF. Written as DNA, the CDR3 is TGTGCCAGCAGCTTAGCGATGATTACAGGAGTGAACACTGAAGCTTTCTTT.

Ten or more counts support this clonotype. The rearrangement joins TRBV12-3 or TRBV12-4 to TRBJ2-2, with 9 bases fitting TRBD2. The CDR3 consists of 15 residues. After removal of 3 bases from V and 5 bases from J, the junction contained 4 bases not matched to a gene. CDR3 in DNA: TGTGCCAGCAGTTTTGGACTAGCGTGGACCGGGGAGCTGTTTTTT. It translates to CASSFGLAWTGELFF.

Only a few counts were recorded for this clonotype. The V and J genes are TRBV12-3 or TRBV12-4 and TRBJ2-6; tentatively, D is TRBD1 (6 bases). Trimming cost V 5 bases and J 12 bases, with 11 bases left between them. The CDR3 sequence is 12 residues long. CDR3 nucleotides: TGTGCCAGCAGTCCGGACAGCCCCGTCCTGACTTTC. As protein: CASSPDSPVLTF.

In regard to this clonotype: A much bigger clone sits one base away, suggesting this may be a read error. This chain joins TRBV6-1 and TRBJ2-5; TRBD1 matches 7 bases. Germline CDR1 and CDR2: MNHNS and SASEGT. The CDR3 runs 14 residues. The CDR3 protein is CASRTGQKQETRYF. CDR3 nucleotides: TGTGCCAGCAGGACGGGACAGAAGCAAGAGACCCGGTACTTC.

This clonotype came up a few times. The gene calls are TRBV10-3 and TRBJ1-1, with D hard to call. The CDR3 contains 16 residues. CDR1 and CDR2 from the germline V gene are ENHRY and SYGVKD. V lost 6 bases and J lost 4, with 21 bases in between. Here the CDR3 DNA reads TGTGCCATCAGGAGCCCCTGGGCCGACTACGGCACTGAAGCTTTCTTT. This translates into CAIRSPWADYGTEAFF.

The rearrangement joins TRBV7-9 to TRBJ1-5; D is ambiguous. V lost 5 bases and J lost 1, with 9 bases in between. Looked up from germline, CDR1 is SEHNR and CDR2 is FQNEAQ (reference sequence). The CDR3 totals 14 residues. The CDR3 DNA reads as TGTGCCAGCAGCCCAAAAGACAGCAATCAGCCCCAGCATTTT. It encodes CASSPKDSNQPQHF.